One sample yielded the 28 T cell receptor beta chains listed below, sequenced in a study of cytomegalovirus exposure and HLA in healthy donors. PCR primers comprised 60 Vbeta and 13 Jbeta primers. Profiled with immunoSEQ multiplex PCR; TCRdb holds only in-frame clones, not every one. The sample records a few hundred thousand clones, roughly 80% being singletons. Sequenced material: PBMCs. These receptors were taken from a girl aged 2 to 9 in good health and CMV-seronegative.

The chain has TRBV25-1 and TRBJ1-2; D not resolved. CDR3 length: 13 amino acids. V was clipped by 5 bases and J by 3 bases, with 10 bases between them. Germline values: CDR1 MGHDK, CDR2 SYGVNS. CDR3 amino acids: CASSQVVDYGYTF. The CDR3 nucleotides read TGTGCCAGCAGTCAGGTAGTGGACTATGGCTACACCTTC.

This rearrangement joins TRBV7-9 to TRBJ1-4; 10 bases are a match to TRBD1. The CDR3 consists of 15 residues. The V and J ends lost 5 bases and 7 bases, in that order; junction bases with no gene match: 7. Germline CDR1 SEHNR, CDR2 FQNEAQ (reference sequence). Written as DNA, the CDR3 is TGTGCCAGCAGCGACACCGGGACAGGGGTTGAAAAACTGTTTTTT. This codes for CASSDTGTGVEKLFF.

V usage is TRBV12-1 and J usage is TRBJ2-2; the D call TRBD1 from the table was never checked on the DNA. TRBV12-1 is designated a pseudogene. CDR3 length equals 17 residues. CDR3 protein: CASSGRTGGKSAGELFF. CDR3 coding DNA: TGTGCCAGCAGCGGCCGGACAGGAGGTAAATCGGCCGGGGAGCTGTTTTTT.

The rearrangement joins TRBV2 to TRBJ1-1; TRBD1 might be the D (6 bases). Per germline, CDR1 SNHLY and CDR2 FYNNEI. The V end lost 6 bases, the J end lost 4 bases, and 12 bases lay between the germline ends. The CDR3 has 13 residues. This CDR3 reads CASSAQGVTEAFF. The CDR3 nucleotides are TGTGCCAGCAGCGCACAGGGTGTCACTGAAGCTTTCTTT.

This clone was counted between two and nine times. V gene TRBV7-6 combines with J gene TRBJ2-1; 8 bases align to TRBD2. V was pared by 4 bases and J by 0 bases, with 8 bases of the junction left unmatched. The CDR3 runs 17 residues. CDR1 is SGHVS, CDR2 FNYEAQ, per germline. The DNA of the CDR3 is TGTGCCAGCAGCTCCCCCCGTCGGGGGGGCTCCTACAATGAGCAGTTCTTC. As protein: CASSSPRRGGSYNEQFF.

The rearrangement uses TRBV19 and TRBJ1-4; 8 positions match TRBD1. CDR1 and CDR2 from the germline V gene are LNHDA and SQIVND (reference sequence). V lost 4 bases, J lost 8 bases, and 6 bases stayed unmatched. CDR3 length: 14 amino acids. CDR3 DNA: TGTGCCAGTAGTACGGACAGGGTAGGGGAAAAACTGTTTTTT. Translation: CASSTDRVGEKLFF.

The CDR3 is CASTLLAGGSTGELFF. The CDR3 nucleotides read TGTGCCAGCACCTTACTAGCGGGAGGGAGCACCGGGGAGCTGTTTTTT. This chain connects TRBV27 to TRBJ2-2, with TRBD2 matching over 13 bases. With V trimmed by 7 bases and J by 4 bases, 6 bases remained unmatched. The length of the CDR3 is 16 residues. Germline CDR1 and CDR2: MNHEY and SMNVEV (reference sequence).

V and J are TRBV2 and TRBJ2-3; tentative D call: TRBD2 (6 bases). The CDR3 is 13 residues long. Germline CDR1 SNHLY, CDR2 FYNNEI. Trimming removed 10 bases at V and 2 bases at J, with 13 bases between. The chain's CDR3 is CANRDFLTDTQYF. CDR3 DNA sequence: TGTGCCAACCGGGACTTCCTCACAGATACGCAGTATTTT.

The chain combines TRBV21-1 with TRBJ2-3; the table's TRBD2 call for D was not verified on the DNA. TRBV21-1 counts as a pseudogene. This CDR3 comprises 17 residues. The CDR3 loop reads CASSTRTSGGATDTQYF. CDR3 sequence (DNA): TGTGCCAGCAGCACCAGGACTAGCGGGGGGGCAACAGATACGCAGTATTTT.

V and J are TRBV10-3 and TRBJ2-7; TRBD1 matches at 10 bases. The CDR3 is made up of 14 amino acids. V lost 4 bases to trimming and J lost 9 bases; unmatched junction nucleotides: 9. Germline V lookup: CDR1 ENHRY, CDR2 SYGVKD. The CDR3 DNA is TGTGCCATCAGTGCCTGGGACAGGGGAACGGGGCAGTACTTC. It translates to CAISAWDRGTGQYF.

J is TRBJ2-1 and V is TRBV27; 7 bases fit TRBD1. The length of the CDR3 is 16 residues. Trimming cost V 4 bases and J 2 bases; bases outside gene matches: 8. Germline CDR1 reads MNHEY; CDR2 reads SMNVEV (reference sequence). CDR3 sequence (DNA): TGTGCCAGCAGTTCAGTCACCGGGACAGCCTACAATGAGCAGTTCTTC. This encodes CASSSVTGTAYNEQFF.

This chain connects TRBV19 to TRBJ2-7; TRBD1 agrees at 8 bases. Germline lookup yields CDR1 LNHDA and CDR2 SQIVND (reference sequence). The CDR3 totals 15 residues. The V segment lost 6 bases and the J segment 2 bases; nucleotides outside the gene matches: 9. The CDR3 sequence: CASSPPGQAPYEQYF. The CDR3, as DNA: TGTGCCAGTAGCCCTCCGGGACAGGCTCCCTACGAGCAGTACTTC.

This chain joins TRBV6-1 and TRBJ1-1, with 10 bases identical to TRBD1. Per the germline V gene, CDR1 is MNHNS and CDR2 is SASEGT. The CDR3 extends over 14 amino acids. The V gene end was trimmed by 7 bases and the J gene end by 3 bases; junction bases not matched to a gene: 5. CDR3 sequence: CASTWDRGDTEAFF. The CDR3 DNA is TGTGCCAGCACTTGGGACAGGGGCGACACTGAAGCTTTCTTT.

The chain combines TRBV7-9 with TRBJ2-1; 7 nucleotides line up with TRBD2. The CDR3 runs to 14 residues. V trimming: 7 bases; J trimming: 6 bases; junction bases outside the gene matches: 9. The V gene's germline CDR1 is SEHNR and CDR2 FQNEAQ (reference sequence). Here the CDR3 reads CASNRGTIGNEQFF. As DNA, the CDR3 is TGTGCCAGCAACCGCGGGACTATCGGCAATGAGCAGTTCTTC.

The CDR3 nucleotides read TGTGCTAGTGGTTTGGAAGTTAGGAGGGTCACCACCACAAACTACGAGCAGTACTTC. It encodes CASGLEVRRVTTTNYEQYF. The chain has TRBV12-5 and TRBJ2-7; D perhaps matches TRBD2 (6 bases). The CDR3 has 19 residues. The germline gives CDR1 LGHNT, CDR2 FRNRAP. V gave up 1 base and J gave up 3 bases, with 25 bases separating them.

The chain recombines TRBV2 with TRBJ1-6; 8 bases line up with TRBD1. Germline V gene data show CDR1 as SNHLY and CDR2 as FYNNEI. With V trimmed by 8 bases and J by 14 bases, 11 bases remained unmatched. CDR3 length: 13 amino acids. This chain's CDR3 is CASGRQGSGSLHF. Here the CDR3 DNA reads TGTGCCAGCGGCCGACAGGGGTCCGGATCCCTCCACTTT.

The chain has TRBV10-3 and TRBJ2-3; D remains unclear. The CDR3 extends over 11 amino acids. Germline V gives CDR1 ENHRY, CDR2 SYGVKD. Trimming removed 8 bases from V and 7 bases from J, with 10 bases in between. The DNA for the CDR3 is TGTGCCATCTCCCGAGAGAATACGCAGTATTTT. It is translated as CAISRENTQYF.

V is TRBV7-9 and J is TRBJ1-1; D unresolved. Per the germline V gene, CDR1 is SEHNR and CDR2 is FQNEAQ (reference sequence). The CDR3 spans 16 residues. Trimming shortened V by 10 bases and J by 3 bases, and 24 bases separated the two germline ends. The CDR3 nucleotides are TGTGCCACCACTCTAGTTATTGGTCTCGGTGACACTGAAGCTTTCTTT. Its protein product is CATTLVIGLGDTEAFF.

The chain recombines TRBV6-1 with TRBJ1-4, with TRBD1 as a possible D gene (6 bases). Trimming removed 1 base at V and 8 bases at J, with 14 bases between. Per the germline V gene, CDR1 is MNHNS and CDR2 is SASEGT. The CDR3 runs to 15 residues. DNA of the CDR3: TGTGCCAGCAGTGAAGGCTACAGGGCCGGGGAAAAACTGTTTTTT. This translates into CASSEGYRAGEKLFF.

This clone has just a few counts. Other DNA variants within this sample encode the same CDR3. The chain uses TRBV29-1 and TRBJ1-1, with D unresolved. This CDR3 is 11 amino acids long. Trimming left V 3 bases short and J 4 bases short, with 6 bases between. Germline assignment: CDR1 SQVTM and CDR2 ANQGSEA. This CDR3 is CSVEGGTEAFF. CDR3 nucleotides: TGCAGCGTTGAGGGAGGCACTGAAGCTTTCTTT.

The table lists this clone with a count of one. The chain uses TRBV7-2 and TRBJ1-5, with D tentatively TRBD1 (6 bases). The CDR3 spans 15 residues. With 5 bases removed from V and 4 bases from J, the gap between germline ends came to 15 bases. Germline CDR1 reads SGHTA; CDR2 reads FQGNSA. As DNA, the CDR3 is TGTGCCAGCAGCCTCACGTCCACAGGGAATCAGCCCCAGCATTTT. This codes for CASSLTSTGNQPQHF.

This chain connects TRBV29-1 to TRBJ2-5, with 8 bases identical to TRBD1. The assigned J gene may be wrong: the sequence end matches TRBJ2-7 better. The CDR3 consists of 15 residues. Germline values: CDR1 SQVTM, CDR2 ANQGSEA. CDR3 in amino acids: CSVGRGQAITYEQYF. The CDR3 DNA reads TGCAGCGTCGGACGGGGACAGGCGATAACCTACGAGCAGTACTTC.

This clone was found once. The chain is built from TRBV19 and TRBJ1-5; 7 positions agree with TRBD1. CDR3 length equals 17 residues. Looked up from germline, CDR1 is LNHDA and CDR2 is SQIVND (reference sequence). With V trimmed by 5 bases and J by 7 bases, 17 bases remained unmatched. CDR3 DNA sequence: TGTGCCAGTAGTCTCCAAGGCTCGCGACAGGGTGCGCAGCCCCAGCATTTT. This encodes CASSLQGSRQGAQPQHF.

This clone was found a few times. The chain links TRBV5-1 to TRBJ2-7; no clear D gene. Germline V gene lookup returns CDR1 SGHRS and CDR2 YFSETQ. The V end was cut by 5 bases, the J end by 4 bases, with 13 bases between. The CDR3 loop spans 13 amino acids. The CDR3 DNA reads TGCGCCAGCAGTTTTCTACCACCTTACGAGCAGTACTTC. Protein sequence: CASSFLPPYEQYF.

V and J are TRBV9 and TRBJ2-2; D is uncertain. Trimming shortened V by 0 bases and J by 6 bases, and 3 bases separated the two germline ends. The germline CDR1 and CDR2 sequences are SGDLS and YYNGEE. The CDR3 runs to 12 residues. As DNA, the CDR3 is TGTGCCAGCAGCGTAGCCTCCGGGGAGCTGTTTTTT. It encodes CASSVASGELFF.

V usage is TRBV7-9 and J usage is TRBJ2-1; 9 bases match TRBD2. CDR3 size: 15 residues. The V segment lost 4 bases and the J segment 8 bases; nucleotides outside the gene matches: 9. Germline V lookup: CDR1 SEHNR, CDR2 FQNEAQ (reference sequence). The CDR3 here is CASSSSGGPTHEQFF. The CDR3 region has the DNA TGTGCCAGCAGCTCCAGCGGGGGGCCAACCCATGAGCAGTTCTTC.

This clone has only a few counts. The CDR3 region is CASSSGTDSYNEQFF. The CDR3, as DNA: TGTGCCAGCTCTTCCGGAACAGACTCCTACAATGAGCAGTTCTTC. This chain joins TRBV7-3 and TRBJ2-1; no clear D gene. This CDR3 region has 15 residues. V gave up 8 bases and J gave up 0 bases, with 14 bases separating them. Germline assignment: CDR1 SGHTA and CDR2 FQGTGA.

The chain combines TRBV5-6 with TRBJ2-4; D might be TRBD1 (6 bases). The CDR3 runs to 16 residues. V gave up 1 base and J gave up 5 bases, with 16 bases separating them. Germline values: CDR1 SGHDT, CDR2 YYEEEE. The DNA of the CDR3 is TGTGCCAGCAGCTTGATTAGGGGGACAAGAGAAAACATTCAGTACTTC. This codes for CASSLIRGTRENIQYF. The whole variable domain, filled in from reference TRBV5-6 and TRBJ2-4, reads DAGVTQSPTHLIKTRGQQVTLRCSPKSGHDTVSWYQQALGQGPQFIFQYYEEEERQRGNFPDRFSGHQFPNYSSELNVNALLLGDSALYLCASSLIRGTRENIQYFGAGTRLSVL.